This is a list of T cell receptor beta chains from one sample in a study of blood T cell repertoires in COVID-19. Here immunoSEQ multiplex PCR was the method, and the copy in TCRdb shows in-frame clones only, minus some. Of hundreds of thousands of clones in the sample, about 87% are singletons; the top ten hold about 3%. The specimen sequenced was PBMCs or T cells enriched from blood (not recorded which). All receptors come from a woman in her forties or fifties who had recovered from COVID-19. CDR3s include the opening cysteine and the closing phenylalanine or tryptophan. The D gene is left open where the match is weak. Clone size, where shown, is once, few, many, or a class for clones that have expanded.

V	D	size	J	DNA	CDR3
TRBV19	TRBD2	once	TRBJ2-1	TGTGCCAGTAGCCGCGGACTAGCGGGGTACAATGAGCAGTTCTTC	CASSRGLAGYNEQFF
TRBV6-2/TRBV6-3	TRBD2	-	TRBJ2-7	TGTGCCAGCAGCCATAGATTCGGGAGGGCTCCGGGGGAGCAGTACTTC	CASSHRFGRAPGEQYF
TRBV3-1/TRBV3-2	-	-	TRBJ1-4	TGTGCCAGCAGCACCCGGTGGACTAATGAAAAACTGTTTTTT	CASSTRWTNEKLFF
TRBV7-2	-	-	TRBJ2-7	TGTGCCAGCAGTCGGAAGAAGAGCTACAGCTCCTACGAGCAGTACTTC	CASSRKKSYSSYEQYF
TRBV6-5	TRBD1	-	TRBJ1-5	TGTGCCAGCAGCGAGACAGGGCGCGGGCAGCCCCAGCATTTT	CASSETGRGQPQHF
TRBV25-1	-	-	TRBJ2-5	TGTGCCAGCGTACGAGGTTCGCAAGAGACCCAGTACTTC	CASVRGSQETQYF
TRBV7-8	TRBD2	-	TRBJ2-5	TGTGCCAGCAGCCCAATGGGGCGGGAGGGGAAGACCCAGTACTTC	CASSPMGREGKTQYF
TRBV7-2	-	-	TRBJ1-4	TGTGCCAGCAGGCCTACGTCGGCAACTAATGAAAAACTGTTTTTT	CASRPTSATNEKLFF
TRBV5-1	-	-	TRBJ2-7	TGCGCCAGCAGCTTGGGGACTTCTTCCTACGAGCAGTACTTC	CASSLGTSSYEQYF
TRBV27	-	-	TRBJ2-7	TGTGCCAGCAGTTTATCCCGGACAGCCCCCGGCGAGCAGTACTTC	CASSLSRTAPGEQYF
TRBV19	-	-	TRBJ1-1	TGTGCCAGTAGTGCCTCGACAGGAGGTAGGACTGAAGCTTTCTTT	CASSASTGGRTEAFF
TRBV5-4	-	-	TRBJ1-2	TGTGCCAGCAGCTTGGAAAACAGAGGGTATGGCTACACCTTC	CASSLENRGYGYTF
TRBV3-1/TRBV3-2	-	-	TRBJ2-5	TGTGCCAGCAGCCAAGTTGGGGGCATGGAGACCCAGTACTTC	CASSQVGGMETQYF
TRBV7-9	-	-	TRBJ1-2	TGTGCCAGCAGCTTAGGGGCAGGCCGGGGCTACACCTTC	CASSLGAGRGYTF
TRBV30	TRBD1	-	TRBJ2-7	TGTGCCTGGGACAGGGGAGGCGGCTACGAGCAGTACTTC	CAWDRGGGYEQYF
TRBV27	TRBD2	-	TRBJ2-3	TGTGCCAGCAGTGCGAGCGGGAGAGTGGGGCAGTATTTT	CASSASGRVGQYF
TRBV6-5	-	-	TRBJ2-3	TGTGCCAGCAGGCCACATGCAGGCACAGATACGCAGTATTTT	CASRPHAGTDTQYF
TRBV5-4	TRBD1	once	TRBJ1-2	TGTGCCAGCAGCTCCGGAACAGACAGGGGCAGGGGCTACACCTTC	CASSSGTDRGRGYTF
TRBV7-3	-	-	TRBJ2-5	TGTGCCAGCAGCTCGAACCCGGGAGCGAATCTAGAGACCCAGTACTTC	CASSSNPGANLETQYF
TRBV7-6	TRBD1	few	TRBJ1-6	TGTGCCAGCAGCTTGCAACAGGGGAATAATTCACCCCTCCACTTT	CASSLQQGNNSPLHF
TRBV6-5	TRBD1	-	TRBJ1-4	TGTGCCAGCAGTTTAACAGGGGGCGAGAATGAAAAACTGTTTTTT	CASSLTGGENEKLFF
TRBV28	TRBD2	-	TRBJ2-3	TGTGCCAGCAGTCCTACCTCGACTAGCGGGAGAGGTGATACGCAGTATTTT	CASSPTSTSGRGDTQYF
TRBV30	-	-	TRBJ1-5	TGTGCCTGGAGTGTCACCAAAGGGGGTCAGCCCCAGCATTTT	CAWSVTKGGQPQHF
TRBV4-3	-	once	TRBJ1-3	TGCGCCAGCAGCCTCGTAGGGGGTTCTGGAAACACCATATATTTT	CASSLVGGSGNTIYF
TRBV11-2	-	once	TRBJ1-1	TGTGCCAGCAGCTTAGTCCCGGCAGGGTGGGACACTGAAGCTTTCTTT	CASSLVPAGWDTEAFF
TRBV15	TRBD1	-	TRBJ1-4	TGTGCCACCAGCAGAGATAGTCAGGGGGCCTATGAAAAACTGTTTTTT	CATSRDSQGAYEKLFF
TRBV7-2	-	-	TRBJ2-2	TGTGCCAGCAGCCTACAGGGGAACACCGGGGAGCTGTTTTTT	CASSLQGNTGELFF
TRBV5-4	-	few	TRBJ2-2	TGTGCCAGCAGCTTGAGAGGGAACACCGGGGAGCTGTTTTTT	CASSLRGNTGELFF
TRBV7-2	-	once	TRBJ2-1	TGTGCCAGCAGCTTAGGAAGTCTAGTTTCCTACAATGAGCAGTTCTTC	CASSLGSLVSYNEQFF
TRBV5-6	-	once	TRBJ1-3	TGTGCCAGCAGCTTGCGTGGCGGTGGAAACACCATATATTTT	CASSLRGGGNTIYF
TRBV7-9	-	-	TRBJ2-3	TGTGCCAGCAGGGGGACTGGCACAGATACGCAGTATTTT	CASRGTGTDTQYF